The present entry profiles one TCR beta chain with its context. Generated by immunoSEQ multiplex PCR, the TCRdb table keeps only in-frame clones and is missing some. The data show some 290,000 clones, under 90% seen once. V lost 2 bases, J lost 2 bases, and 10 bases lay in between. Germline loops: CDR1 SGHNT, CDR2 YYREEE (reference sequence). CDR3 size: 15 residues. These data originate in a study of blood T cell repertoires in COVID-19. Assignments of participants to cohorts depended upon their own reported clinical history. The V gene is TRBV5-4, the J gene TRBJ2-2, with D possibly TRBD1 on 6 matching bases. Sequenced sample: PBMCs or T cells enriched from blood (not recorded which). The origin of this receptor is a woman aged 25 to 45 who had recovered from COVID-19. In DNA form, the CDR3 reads TGTGCCAGCAGCTTCGGGACACCCAACACCGGGGAGCTGTTTTTT. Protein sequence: CASSFGTPNTGELFF.